Listed here are 28 T cell receptor beta chains from one sample, sequenced in a study of T cell responses to AZD1222 COVID-19 vaccine (dated by TCRdb to 2020 to 2022). The sample's time point label, decoded: about 28 days (+/-7) after the second vaccine dose. The library was produced with the immunoSEQ multiplex PCR assay. Here the immuneACCESS table is served through TCRdb, limited to in-frame sequences with V and J called. Missing clones are a known gap in these copies; in checked studies unresolved V genes cover under half, and the rest lacks a known reason. Counted in this sample were over 120,000 clones; over 85% of them appeared once. Clones ranked in the top ten supply roughly 1.7% of the sample. Sequences were derived from peripheral blood, sampled 28 days after the second AZD1222 dose. All receptors come from an adult who received the AZD1222 COVID-19 vaccine.

V is TRBV28 and J is TRBJ1-2; 7 nucleotides line up with TRBD1. The CDR3 contains 11 residues. CDR1 and CDR2 (germline): MDHEN, SYDVKM. V dropped 8 bases and J dropped 4; count of bases not matched to a gene: 1. The CDR3 nucleotides are TGTGCCAGCGGACAGGCCTATGGCTACACCTTC. This translates into CASGQAYGYTF.

The V gene is TRBV4-2, the J gene TRBJ1-2; D gene uncertain. Germline V gene sequence: CDR1 LGHNA, CDR2 YNFKEQ. The CDR3 is 13 amino acids. The V gene lost 1 base and the J gene lost 6 bases, with 9 bases spanning the gap. CDR3 residues: CASSQGRTHGYTF. The CDR3 coding sequence is TGTGCCAGCAGCCAAGGGAGGACTCATGGCTACACCTTC.

This chain connects TRBV14 to TRBJ1-2; D uncertain. The CDR3 consists of 13 residues. V lost 4 bases to trimming and J lost 2 bases, with 8 bases between them. CDR1 is SGHDN and CDR2 is FVKESK in the germline V gene. The CDR3 DNA follows: TGTGCCAGCAGCCTACGGGGAAACTATGGCTACACCTTC. Its protein product is CASSLRGNYGYTF. Full variable domain (remainder filled in from reference TRBV14 and TRBJ1-2): EAGVTQFPSHSVIEKGQTVTLRCDPISGHDNLYWYRRVMGKEIKFLLHFVKESKQDESGMPNNRFLAERTGGTYSTLKVQPAELEDSGVYFCASSLRGNYGYTFGSGTRLTVV.

The chain joins TRBV30 to TRBJ1-5; tentative D call: TRBD1 (5 bases). Trimming shortened V by 0 bases and J by 7 bases, and 13 bases separated the two germline ends. Germline CDR1 and CDR2: GTSNPN and SVGIG (reference sequence). CDR3 size: 14 residues. CDR3 sequence reads: CAWSVRGGGQPQHF. CDR3 bases: TGTGCCTGGAGTGTACGCGGGGGAGGGCAGCCCCAGCATTTT.

J is TRBJ2-1 and V is TRBV29-1, with D unclear. V lost 2 bases and J lost 2, with 7 bases in between. Germline lookup yields CDR1 SQVTM and CDR2 ANQGSEA. The CDR3 consists of 13 residues. CDR3 region: CSVEIIAYNEQFF. The CDR3, as DNA: TGCAGCGTTGAAATCATAGCCTACAATGAGCAGTTCTTC.

The chain links TRBV19 to TRBJ2-7; 7 bases are shared with TRBD1. The CDR3 consists of 13 residues. Germline V lookup: CDR1 LNHDA, CDR2 SQIVND (reference sequence). With 4 bases clipped from V and 2 bases from J, the junction kept 2 bases outside the gene matches. CDR3 sequence reads: CASSTGQTYEQYF. The DNA of the CDR3 is TGTGCCAGTAGTACGGGACAGACCTACGAGCAGTACTTC.

This rearrangement joins TRBV6-1 to TRBJ2-2; 12 bases fit TRBD2. CDR1 is MNHNS and CDR2 is SASEGT in the germline V gene. Losses at the gene ends were 4 bases for V and 4 bases for J; bases not matched to a gene: 4. This CDR3 has 16 residues. CDR3 sequence (DNA): TGTGCCAGCAGTGGGACTAGCGGGACGGGCACCGGGGAGCTGTTTTTT. Protein: CASSGTSGTGTGELFF.

This chain uses TRBV19 with TRBJ2-7; 8 nucleotides agree with TRBD1. V was pared by 3 bases and J by 3 bases, with 4 bases of the junction left unmatched. The CDR3 is made up of 14 amino acids. In germline, CDR1 is LNHDA, CDR2 SQIVND (reference sequence). CDR3: CASSISGQGYEQYF. DNA of the CDR3: TGTGCCAGTAGTATCTCTGGACAGGGCTACGAGCAGTACTTC. Full variable domain (missing parts from reference TRBV19 and TRBJ2-7): DGGITQSPKYLFRKEGQNVTLSCEQNLNHDAMYWYRQDPGQGLRLIYYSQIVNDFQKGDIAEGYSVSREKKESFPLTVTSAQKNPTAFYLCASSISGQGYEQYFGPGTRLTVT.

The V call is TRBV7-2, the J call TRBJ1-6, with TRBD1 matching 7 bases. Losses at the gene ends were 1 base for V and 6 bases for J; bases not matched to a gene: 9. CDR3 length: 17 residues. The germline V gene has CDR1 SGHTA and CDR2 FQGNSA. The CDR3 spells CASSLVGSGQFNSPLHF. The CDR3 DNA reads TGTGCCAGCAGCTTAGTAGGCTCGGGACAGTTTAATTCACCCCTCCACTTT.

The CDR3 reads CASSQVPGLGAYEQYF. CDR3 in DNA: TGCGCCAGCAGCCAAGTTCCCGGACTAGGGGCCTACGAGCAGTACTTC. V usage is TRBV4-1 and J usage is TRBJ2-7, with 7 bases lining up with TRBD2. Germline-derived CDR1 and CDR2 are MGHRA and YSYEKL. The V gene end was trimmed by 1 base and the J gene end by 2 bases; junction bases not matched to a gene: 8. The CDR3 covers 16 residues.

This rearrangement joins TRBV9 to TRBJ1-2; D ambiguous. Germline CDR1 reads SGDLS; CDR2 reads YYNGEE. This CDR3 is 13 amino acids long. V lost 0 bases and J lost 7, with 10 bases in between. The CDR3 is CASSVGAIPGYTF. In DNA, the CDR3 is TGTGCCAGCAGCGTAGGCGCGATTCCTGGCTACACCTTC.

The chain joins TRBV6-5 to TRBJ2-3; possible D gene TRBD2, 6 bases. Trimming removed 5 bases at V and 3 bases at J, with 12 bases between. Germline CDR1 reads MNHEY; CDR2 reads SVGAGI. The CDR3 has 14 amino acids. CDR3 sequence: CASSPALATDTQYF. The CDR3 DNA sequence: TGTGCCAGCAGTCCGGCACTAGCTACAGATACGCAGTATTTT.

The V call is TRBV15, the J call TRBJ2-2; a possible D gene is TRBD1 (6 bases). Trimming left V 1 base short and J 5 bases short, with 8 bases between. Germline loops: CDR1 LNHNV, CDR2 YYDKDF (reference sequence). The CDR3 length is 14 residues. CDR3 sequence (DNA): TGTGCCACCAGCAGAGCAGGGGAAACCGGGGAGCTGTTTTTT. Translation: CATSRAGETGELFF.

This clone was counted a single time. The chain combines TRBV6-5 with TRBJ1-6; D gene ambiguous. The V end lost 2 bases, the J end lost 9 bases, and 14 bases lay between the germline ends. Germline V gene sequence: CDR1 MNHEY, CDR2 SVGAGI. The CDR3 runs to 15 residues. Here the CDR3 DNA reads TGTGCCAGCAGTTACGTGCGCCTATACAGTTCACCCCTCCACTTT. Translated, it gives CASSYVRLYSSPLHF.

This clone was detected only once. This chain joins TRBV6-2 or TRBV6-3 and TRBJ1-1; possibly TRBD1 for D (5 bases). V lost 2 bases, J lost 3 bases, and 22 bases lay in between. Germline V gene lookup returns CDR1 MNHEY and CDR2 SVGEGT. The CDR3 length is 18 residues. Here the CDR3 DNA reads TGTGCCAGCAGTTACATTTTCGGCAACAGGAACGGGGACACTGAAGCTTTCTTT. Amino acids: CASSYIFGNRNGDTEAFF.

The chain couples TRBV7-2 to TRBJ2-3; the match to TRBD1 covers 7 bases. CDR1 SGHTA and CDR2 FQGNSA come from the germline V gene. V shed 5 bases and J 14 bases; nucleotides not matched to a gene: 13. The length of the CDR3 is 13 residues. The CDR3 spells CASSNLETGSSYF. The CDR3 nucleotides are TGTGCCAGCAGCAACCTAGAGACAGGGTCGTCGTATTTT.

This chain joins TRBV7-2 and TRBJ2-7; weak D call: TRBD1 (5 bases). Trimming pared 2 bases from V and 6 bases from J, leaving 17 bases between. The length of the CDR3 is 15 residues. Germline assignment: CDR1 SGHTA and CDR2 FQGNSA. Here the CDR3 reads CASSLTTGNNPEQYF. Here the CDR3 DNA reads TGTGCCAGCAGCTTAACAACAGGCAATAACCCCGAGCAGTACTTC. The complete variable domain, with remaining parts taken from reference TRBV7-2 and TRBJ2-7, reads GAGVSQSPSNKVTEKGKDVELRCDPISGHTALYWYRQSLGQGLEFLIYFQGNSAPDKSGLPSDRFSAERTGGSVSTLTIQRTQQEDSAVYLCASSLTTGNNPEQYFGPGTRLTVT.

This rearrangement joins TRBV6-1 to TRBJ2-2; 14 nucleotides match TRBD2. After removal of 2 bases from V and 4 bases from J, the junction contained 3 bases not matched to a gene. The CDR3 is 17 residues long. Germline V gives CDR1 MNHNS, CDR2 SASEGT. The CDR3 region has the DNA TGTGCCAGCAGTGAACTGGGACTAGCGGGAGTCACCGGGGAGCTGTTTTTT. Amino acids: CASSELGLAGVTGELFF.

V is TRBV7-9 and J is TRBJ1-4; tentative D call: TRBD1 (5 bases). The V end was cut by 5 bases, the J end by 8 bases, with 12 bases between. The CDR3 covers 13 residues. Germline V CDR1 and CDR2: SEHNR, FQNEAQ (reference sequence). In DNA, the CDR3 is TGTGCCAGCAGCGCTGGGGAGGGGGAAAAACTGTTTTTT. Its translation: CASSAGEGEKLFF.

For the CDR3, the DNA is TGTGCCAGCAGCTTTAGCGGGGTAGTCGGCTACAATGAGCAGTTCTTC. Encoded protein: CASSFSGVVGYNEQFF. The rearrangement joins TRBV7-2 to TRBJ2-1, with TRBD2 matching over 8 bases. J lost 3 bases, V lost 3 bases, and 7 bases had no gene match. Germline CDR1 and CDR2: SGHTA and FQGNSA. The CDR3 sequence is 16 residues long.

This chain joins TRBV5-6 and TRBJ2-5; 9 nucleotides line up with TRBD2. The ends lost 1 base at V and 1 base at J; junction bases unmatched: 8. The CDR3 is 17 residues long. The V gene's germline CDR1 is SGHDT and CDR2 YYEEEE. CDR3 protein: CASSLWGSGSGQETQYF. CDR3 in DNA: TGTGCCAGCAGCTTGTGGGGTAGCGGGAGTGGCCAAGAGACCCAGTACTTC.

The chain couples TRBV28 to TRBJ1-5; D unclear. Germline V gene sequence: CDR1 MDHEN, CDR2 SYDVKM. V shed 5 bases and J shed 4 bases, with 12 bases lying between them. This CDR3 region has 14 residues. CDR3 nucleotides: TGTGCCAGCAGTCCCCACCCGTCGAATCAGCCCCAGCATTTT. Its protein product is CASSPHPSNQPQHF.

The V and J genes are TRBV20-1 and TRBJ2-1, with D uncertain. The CDR3 runs to 11 residues. V was shortened by 5 bases and J by 7 bases, with 9 bases between the two germline ends. Germline loops: CDR1 DFQATT, CDR2 SNEGSKA (reference sequence). CDR3 protein: CSAGQWNEQFF. The CDR3 DNA follows: TGCAGTGCTGGGCAATGGAATGAGCAGTTCTTC.

The chain combines TRBV6-5 with TRBJ1-6; D not certain. Trimming pared 2 bases from V and 6 bases from J, leaving 5 bases between. Germline CDR1 MNHEY, CDR2 SVGAGI. The CDR3 contains 13 residues. CDR3 nucleotide sequence: TGTGCCAGCAGTTACGATCGTAATTCACCCCTCCACTTT. It is translated as CASSYDRNSPLHF.

The rearrangement uses TRBV7-2 and TRBJ2-7; TRBD1 aligns across 7 bases. The CDR3 has 14 residues. V dropped 5 bases and J dropped 1; count of bases not matched to a gene: 5. Germline loops: CDR1 SGHTA, CDR2 FQGNSA. Written as DNA, the CDR3 is TGTGCCAGCAGCAACAACAGGGGATCCTACGAGCAGTACTTC. Amino acid sequence: CASSNNRGSYEQYF.

This chain links TRBV29-1 with TRBJ2-1, with D uncertain. The germline V gene encodes CDR1 SQVTM and CDR2 ANQGSEA. V shed 2 bases and J shed 8 bases, with 19 bases lying between them. This CDR3 has 15 residues. The CDR3 protein is CSVETLTTPVDEQFF. The CDR3 region has the DNA TGCAGCGTTGAAACTCTGACCACCCCAGTCGATGAGCAGTTCTTC.

This clone came up once. The chain combines TRBV6-6 with TRBJ2-1; 9 nucleotides line up with TRBD2. V trimming: 5 bases; J trimming: 2 bases; junction bases outside the gene matches: 10. Germline lookup yields CDR1 MNHNY and CDR2 SVGAGI (reference sequence). CDR3 size: 17 residues. DNA of the CDR3: TGTGCCAGCAGTCCCTTTCGAGCGGGAGGTCCCTACAATGAGCAGTTCTTC. It specifies CASSPFRAGGPYNEQFF.

V gene TRBV5-6 combines with J gene TRBJ2-2, with 8 bases lining up with TRBD1. CDR1 SGHDT and CDR2 YYEEEE come from the germline V gene. V lost 3 bases, J lost 5 bases, and 9 bases stayed unmatched. The CDR3 is 16 amino acids. The CDR3 DNA is TGTGCCAGCAGCTCGGACCGGGACAGGCTAACCGGGGAGCTGTTTTTT. It translates to CASSSDRDRLTGELFF.